The rows below give T cell receptor beta chains drawn from one sample of a study of blood T cell repertoires in COVID-19. Libraries were prepared by immunoSEQ multiplex PCR; TCRdb keeps only in-frame clonotypes and omits some of them. The sample has some 100,000 clones, 85% to 90% seen once; the top ten hold around 1.5%. Sequences were obtained from peripheral blood. These TCRs come from a human donor with active COVID-19. The donor label of this sample is uncertain. Each CDR3 is given with its conserved first and last residue. A D gene is named only where the DNA matches it firmly. A clone size is listed for some rows: how often the clone was seen (once, few, many), or a class if it is expanded.

clone_size j_call d_call v_call cdr3_nt cdr3_aa
- TRBJ1-1 TRBD1 TRBV2 TGTGCCAGCAGTGTCCTGACAGGGGGAAACACTGAAGCTTTCTTT CASSVLTGGNTEAFF
- TRBJ1-1 - TRBV6-2/TRBV6-3 TGTGCCAGCAGTTACCGAGGACAGCTGAACACTGAAGCTTTCTTT CASSYRGQLNTEAFF
- TRBJ2-3 TRBD2 TRBV10-2 TGCGCCAGCAGTGAGTCGAAACTAGCGGGGAGCACAGATACGCAGTATTTT CASSESKLAGSTDTQYF
- TRBJ2-1 - TRBV10-2 TGCGCCAGCAATGCACAGGGACCGAATCCCCCTTCGCACAATGAGCAGTTCTTC CASNAQGPNPPSHNEQFF
- TRBJ2-1 TRBD2 TRBV7-9 TGTGCCAGCAGCCCAGCGGGGGGAGGATCCTACAATGAGCAGTTCTTC CASSPAGGGSYNEQFF
- TRBJ1-1 - TRBV6-2/TRBV6-3 TGTGCCAGCAGTTACTACAGGCGCAGACAGAGGACTGAAGCTTTCTTT CASSYYRRRQRTEAFF
- TRBJ2-3 - TRBV4-1 TGCGCCAGCAGCCACCCTAAAGCCCCCGGGGGTAGCACAGATACGCAGTATTTT CASSHPKAPGGSTDTQYF
- TRBJ1-6 - TRBV19 TGTGCCAGCTCGACGACAGCTAAGAATTCACCCCTCCACTTT CASSTTAKNSPLHF
few TRBJ2-5 - TRBV7-2 TGTGCCAGCAGCTTAGGGACAAAAGAGACCCAGTACTTC CASSLGTKETQYF
- TRBJ1-3 TRBD1 TRBV15 TGTGCCACCAGCGGAGCGACAGGGGGCTCGGACACCATATATTTT CATSGATGGSDTIYF
- TRBJ1-4 - TRBV30 TGTGCCTGGAGTACGGGAGGAGGAAGAGAAAAACTGTTTTTT CAWSTGGGREKLFF
few TRBJ2-7 - TRBV7-2 TGTGCCAGCAGCTTAGTCAGGGGCTACGAGCAGTACTTC CASSLVRGYEQYF
- TRBJ1-4 - TRBV7-9 TGTGCCAGCAGATCAGGGGCCCGAGGTGAAAAACTGTTTTTT CASRSGARGEKLFF
few TRBJ1-4 TRBD1 TRBV18 TGTGCCAGCTCACGGGGACAGGTTGAAAAACTGTTTTTT CASSRGQVEKLFF
- TRBJ1-4 TRBD1 TRBV25-1 TGTGCCAGCAGTGCTGAAATAGGACAGGGGGCGATTTCTGAAAAACTGTTTTTT CASSAEIGQGAISEKLFF
- TRBJ1-1 - TRBV25-1 TGTGCCAGCTATGGGGGCATCGGTGCTTTCTTT CASYGGIGAFF
- TRBJ2-1 TRBD2 TRBV9 TGTGCCAGCAGCGGGGAGATGCGGGGGAGCTACAATGAGCAGTTCTTC CASSGEMRGSYNEQFF
- TRBJ2-3 - TRBV28 TGTGCCAGCAGTTCACCCAGGGGCCCTAGCACAGATACGCAGTATTTT CASSSPRGPSTDTQYF
- TRBJ1-2 - TRBV7-3 TGTGCCAGCACTAAGCAGGGTGGTATTCTTAACTATGGCTACACCTTC CASTKQGGILNYGYTF
- TRBJ1-3 - TRBV15 TGTGCCACCAGCAGAGATCCCCGGAGCTCTGGAAACACCATATATTTT CATSRDPRSSGNTIYF
- TRBJ1-1 - TRBV9 TGTGCCAGCAGCACACACACAATGAACACTGAAGCTTTCTTT CASSTHTMNTEAFF
- TRBJ2-2 - TRBV2 TGTGCCAGCAGTGGGTTAAAGGGGGCCGGGGAGCTGTTTTTT CASSGLKGAGELFF
- TRBJ2-5 TRBD2 TRBV29-1 TGCAGCGTAGTAGCGGGGGGGTATTCCCAGTACTTC CSVVAGGYSQYF
once TRBJ1-2 - TRBV6-2/TRBV6-3 TGTGCCAGCAGTAACAGGGTTTCCGGCTACACCTTC CASSNRVSGYTF
- TRBJ2-7 TRBD1 TRBV12-3/TRBV12-4 TGTGCCAGCAGTTTCGGACAGGGCCTCGAGCAGTACTTC CASSFGQGLEQYF
once TRBJ2-3 TRBD2 TRBV19 TGTGCCAGTAGTATAAATAGCGGGGCACTAGATACGCAGTATTTT CASSINSGALDTQYF
- TRBJ1-4 - TRBV7-2 TGTGCCAGCAGCTTAGTCGCGGGGGCAGGTGAAAAACTGTTTTTT CASSLVAGAGEKLFF
- TRBJ1-1 - TRBV18 TGTGCCAGCTCACCATCGGGGAGCTCTGAAGCTTTCTTT CASSPSGSSEAFF
- TRBJ1-3 - TRBV4-2 TGTGCCAGCAGCCAAGCTGACAGAGCTGGAAACACCATATATTTT CASSQADRAGNTIYF
- TRBJ2-7 TRBD1 TRBV6-2/TRBV6-3 TGTGCCAGCAGTTTCCCGGGACAGTGGACAGGCGAGCAGTACTTC CASSFPGQWTGEQYF
- TRBJ2-5 TRBD2 TRBV7-2 TGTGCCAGCATAAAGCAGGGACTAGCGGGGGAAGAGACCCAGTACTTC CASIKQGLAGEETQYF
- TRBJ1-1 - TRBV20-1 TGCAGTGCTAGTGACAGGTGGGAAGCTTTCTTT CSASDRWEAFF
- TRBJ1-5 - TRBV7-3 TGTGCCAGCAGCTTAGGCCCTGATCAGCCCCAGCATTTT CASSLGPDQPQHF
- TRBJ2-1 TRBD1 TRBV7-8 TGTGCCAGCAGCTCCCGAGTAGGGGGCACTGGGTACAATGAGCAGTTCTTC CASSSRVGGTGYNEQFF
- TRBJ1-3 - TRBV25-1 TGTGCCAGCAGTGAATATTTCGGAGACTCTGGAAACACCATATATTTT CASSEYFGDSGNTIYF
- TRBJ2-2 TRBD2 TRBV2 TGTGCCAGCAGTGAATTGCAGGGAGGGCCCACCGGGGAGCTGTTTTTT CASSELQGGPTGELFF
- TRBJ2-4 - TRBV2 TGTGCCAGCAGTTTTAACAGTAAAAACATTCAGTACTTC CASSFNSKNIQYF
once TRBJ2-6 TRBD1 TRBV30 TGTGCCTGGAGCTTCTTCATAGGGGGCGGAAGCTCTGGGGCCAACGTCCTGACTTTC CAWSFFIGGGSSGANVLTF
- TRBJ2-7 TRBD1 TRBV3-1/TRBV3-2 TGTGCCAGCAGTCTCTGGGACAGGGTCCACGAGCAGTACTTC CASSLWDRVHEQYF
- TRBJ2-4 TRBD1 TRBV25-1 TGTGCCAGCAGTGTACAGGGGGCGGCCAAAAACATTCAGTACTTC CASSVQGAAKNIQYF
- TRBJ1-1 - TRBV6-5 TGTGCCAGCAGTTACGATCTGGGGCTGCCTGAAGCTTTCTTT CASSYDLGLPEAFF
- TRBJ1-2 - TRBV2 TGTGCCAGCAGTGAAGTTGGTCAGACAAACTATGGCTACACCTTC CASSEVGQTNYGYTF
once TRBJ2-1 TRBD2 TRBV19 TGTGCCAGTAAAACGAAAGCGGGGGGCCCGAATGAGCAGTTCTTC CASKTKAGGPNEQFF
- TRBJ1-2 - TRBV11-2 TGTGCCAGCGATCTGGCGGGCTATGGCTACACCTTC CASDLAGYGYTF
- TRBJ2-2 TRBD2 TRBV7-9 TGTGCCAGCAGCTCCGGGACTAGCGGTTCCACCGGGGAGCTGTTTTTT CASSSGTSGSTGELFF